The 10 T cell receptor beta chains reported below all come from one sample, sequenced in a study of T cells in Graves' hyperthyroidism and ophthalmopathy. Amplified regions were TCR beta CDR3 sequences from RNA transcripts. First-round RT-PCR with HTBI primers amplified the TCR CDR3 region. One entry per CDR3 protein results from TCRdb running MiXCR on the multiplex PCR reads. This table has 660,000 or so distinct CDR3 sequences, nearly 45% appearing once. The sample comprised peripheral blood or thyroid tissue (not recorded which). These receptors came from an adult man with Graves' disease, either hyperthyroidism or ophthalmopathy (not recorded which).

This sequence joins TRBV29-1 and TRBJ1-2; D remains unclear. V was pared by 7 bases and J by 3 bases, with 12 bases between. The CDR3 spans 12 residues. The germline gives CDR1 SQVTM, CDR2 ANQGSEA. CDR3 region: CSGEGGDYGYTF. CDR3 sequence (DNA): TGCAGCGGAGAGGGTGGCGACTATGGCTACACCTTC.

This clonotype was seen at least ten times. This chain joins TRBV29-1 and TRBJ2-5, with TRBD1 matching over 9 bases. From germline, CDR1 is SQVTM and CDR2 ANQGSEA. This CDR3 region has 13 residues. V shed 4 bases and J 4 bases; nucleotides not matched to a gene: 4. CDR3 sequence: CSVGQGVTETQYF. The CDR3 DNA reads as TGCAGCGTTGGACAGGGGGTGACAGAGACCCAGTACTTC.

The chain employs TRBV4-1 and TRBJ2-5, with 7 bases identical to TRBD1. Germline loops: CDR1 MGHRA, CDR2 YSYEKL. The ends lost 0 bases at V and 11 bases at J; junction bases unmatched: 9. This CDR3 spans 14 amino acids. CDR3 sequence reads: CASSQDQYRGNQYF. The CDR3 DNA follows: TGCGCCAGCAGCCAAGATCAGTACAGGGGTAATCAGTACTTC.

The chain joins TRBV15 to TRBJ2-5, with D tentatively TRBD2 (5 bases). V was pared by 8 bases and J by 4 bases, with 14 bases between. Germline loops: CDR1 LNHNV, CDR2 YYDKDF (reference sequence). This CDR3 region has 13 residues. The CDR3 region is CATARVAGETQYF. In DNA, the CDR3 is TGTGCCACCGCCCGAGTGGCGGGAGAGACCCAGTACTTC. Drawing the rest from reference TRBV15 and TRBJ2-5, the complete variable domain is DAMVIQNPRYQVTQFGKPVTLSCSQTLNHNVMYWYQQKSSQAPKLLFHYYDKDFNNEADTPDNFQSRRPNTSFCFLDIRSPGLGDTAMYLCATARVAGETQYFGPGTRLLVL.

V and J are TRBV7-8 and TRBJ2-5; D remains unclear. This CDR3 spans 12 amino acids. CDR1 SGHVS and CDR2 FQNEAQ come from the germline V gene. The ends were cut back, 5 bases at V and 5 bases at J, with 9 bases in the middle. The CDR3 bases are TGTGCCAGCAGCAATGAATTGGAGACCCAGTACTTC. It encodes CASSNELETQYF.

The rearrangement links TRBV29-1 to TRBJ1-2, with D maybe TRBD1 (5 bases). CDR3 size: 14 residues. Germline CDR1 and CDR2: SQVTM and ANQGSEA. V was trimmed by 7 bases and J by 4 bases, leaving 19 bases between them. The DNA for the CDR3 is TGCAGCGCCGGGGAGGCAGGGCCTAGCTATGGCTACACCTTC. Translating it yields CSAGEAGPSYGYTF.

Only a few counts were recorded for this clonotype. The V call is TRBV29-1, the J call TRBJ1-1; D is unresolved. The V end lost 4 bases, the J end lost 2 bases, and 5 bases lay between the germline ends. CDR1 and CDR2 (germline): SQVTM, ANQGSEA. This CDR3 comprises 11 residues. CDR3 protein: CSVGHNTEAFF. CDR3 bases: TGCAGCGTTGGTCACAACACTGAAGCTTTCTTT. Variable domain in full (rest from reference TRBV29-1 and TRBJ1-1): SAVISQKPSRDICQRGTSLTIQCQVDSQVTMMFWYRQQPGQSLTLIATANQGSEATYESGFVIDKFPISRPNLTFSTLTVSNMSPEDSSIYLCSVGHNTEAFFGQGTRLTVV.

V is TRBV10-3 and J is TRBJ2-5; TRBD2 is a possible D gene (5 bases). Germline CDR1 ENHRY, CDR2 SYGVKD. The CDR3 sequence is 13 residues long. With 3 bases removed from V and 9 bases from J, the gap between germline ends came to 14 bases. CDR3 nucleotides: TGTGCCATCAGTGAATCGGGGAGCCAGCCCCAGTACTTC. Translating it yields CAISESGSQPQYF.

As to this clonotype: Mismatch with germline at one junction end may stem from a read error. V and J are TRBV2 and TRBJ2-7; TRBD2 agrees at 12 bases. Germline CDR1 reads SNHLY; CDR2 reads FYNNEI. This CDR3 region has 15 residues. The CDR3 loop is CASSGLAGVSHEQCF. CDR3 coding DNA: TGTGCCAGCAGTGGACTAGCGGGAGTGTCCCACGAGCAGTGCTTC.

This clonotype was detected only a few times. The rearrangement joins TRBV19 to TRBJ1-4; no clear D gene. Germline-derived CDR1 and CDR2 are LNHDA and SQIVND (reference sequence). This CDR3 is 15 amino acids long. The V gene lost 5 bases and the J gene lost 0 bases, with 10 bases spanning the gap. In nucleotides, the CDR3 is TGTGCCAGTAGTCCCTTGGGGTCAACTAATGAAAAACTGTTTTTT. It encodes CASSPLGSTNEKLFF.